The present T cell receptor beta chain was sequenced within a study of shared clonotypes between healthy human individuals. Study-wide results and caveats: Sequencing depth was predicted to influence how clonotypes are shared among donors. A handful of donors showed sharing of approximately 5% of naive CD4 clonotypes.

Germline CDR1 is SGHNT and CDR2 is YYREEE (reference sequence). The V end lost 4 bases, the J end lost 0 bases, and 14 bases lay between the germline ends. The CDR3 runs to 15 residues. Naive CD45RA+ and memory CD45RA-negative subsets were split from CD4+ cells. Comment on this clone: Its antigen is not identified.

An assay was performed, and its level was deep. Produced via immunoSEQ multiplex PCR; TCRdb's table is partial and in-frame only. This table holds around 1.1 million clones, approximately 80% found once. The sequenced sample consisted of memory CD4+ T cells from PBMCs. The sample's subset: CD45RA-negative fraction. This chain links TRBV5-4 with TRBJ2-7; the D call may be TRBD1 or TRBD2 (5 bases each). This receptor was obtained from a man aged 18 to 29 in good health. Some clones in this sample may be carry-over from other donors' samples. The CDR3, as DNA: TGTGCCAGCAGCCTGGGACCATCCTACTCCTACGAGCAGTACTTC. The encoded protein is CASSLGPSYSYEQYF.